The clone carrying this T cell receptor (beta chain) has a handful of counts. This sample was taken from a study of beta chain features in type 1 diabetes. Study summary: The examined sorted cells totaled around 100,000,000 across samples.

Reverse transcribing all isolated RNA meant expressed TCRB transcripts were sequenced. About 3.57 million reads per sample on average were obtained from naive, central memory and regulatory T cell samples. Method: immunoSEQ multiplex PCR; TCRdb's copy keeps in-frame clones and lacks some. Among about 150,000 clones, just over 9% were seen once, and the ten largest hold 2% to 2.5%. Germline V gives CDR1 DFQATT, CDR2 SNEGSKA (reference sequence). The CDR3 length is 11 residues. V was cut by 8 bases and J by 8 bases, with 13 bases left in between. Sample: central memory CD4+ T cells from blood. The receptor was derived from a woman aged 18-30 years in good health. V usage is TRBV20-1 and J usage is TRBJ2-1; no firm D call. CDR3 protein: CSTLTYHEQFF. As DNA, the CDR3 is TGCAGTACCCTAACTTATCATGAGCAGTTCTTC.